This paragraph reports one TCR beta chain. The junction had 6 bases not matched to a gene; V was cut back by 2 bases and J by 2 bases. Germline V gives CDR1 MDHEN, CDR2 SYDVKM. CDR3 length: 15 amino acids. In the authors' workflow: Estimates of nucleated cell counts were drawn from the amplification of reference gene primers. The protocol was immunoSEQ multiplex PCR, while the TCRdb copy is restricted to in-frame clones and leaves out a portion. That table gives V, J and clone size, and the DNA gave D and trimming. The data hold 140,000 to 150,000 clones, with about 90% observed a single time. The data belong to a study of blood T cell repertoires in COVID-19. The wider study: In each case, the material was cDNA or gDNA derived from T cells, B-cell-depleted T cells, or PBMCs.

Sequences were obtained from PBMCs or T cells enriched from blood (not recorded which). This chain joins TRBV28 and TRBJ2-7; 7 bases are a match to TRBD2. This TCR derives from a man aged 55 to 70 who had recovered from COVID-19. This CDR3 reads CASSLGASGTYEQYF. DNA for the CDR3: TGTGCCAGCAGTTTAGGGGCTAGCGGCACCTACGAGCAGTACTTC.